The 15 T cell receptor beta chains below all came from one sample that was sequenced in a study of blood T cell repertoires in COVID-19. The method was immunoSEQ multiplex PCR; TCRdb's version includes in-frame clones alone and lacks a portion of them. The sample consists of 250,000 to 300,000 clones, over 80% of them appearing once. Sample: peripheral blood. Source of these receptors: a man aged 55 to 70 who had recovered from COVID-19.

In regard to this clone: Other DNA sequences in the sample encode the same CDR3. The chain employs TRBV9 and TRBJ2-7, with 9 bases lining up with TRBD1. V trimming: 2 bases; J trimming: 2 bases; junction bases outside the gene matches: 5. The germline V gene has CDR1 SGDLS and CDR2 YYNGEE. The CDR3 covers 15 residues. The CDR3 sequence is CASSVATGGAYEQYF. CDR3 DNA: TGTGCCAGCAGCGTGGCGACAGGGGGGGCCTACGAGCAGTACTTC.

J is TRBJ1-4 and V is TRBV30; 7 bases match TRBD1. The CDR3 contains 14 residues. Germline assignment: CDR1 GTSNPN and CDR2 SVGIG (reference sequence). The ends lost 2 bases at V and 7 bases at J; junction bases unmatched: 7. The CDR3 DNA is TGTGCCTGGAGTATAGGGGGCGAGGGTGAAAAACTGTTTTTT. Amino acid sequence: CAWSIGGEGEKLFF. Based on the CDR3 plus reference TRBV30 and TRBJ1-4, the full variable domain is SQTIHQWPATLVQPVGSPLSLECTVEGTSNPNLYWYRQAAGRGLQLLFYSVGIGQISSEVPQNLSASRPQDRQFILSSKKLLLSDSGFYLCAWSIGGEGEKLFFGSGTQLSVL.

The J gene is TRBJ2-2, the V gene TRBV6-4, with TRBD1 matching over 9 bases. The J segment lost 0 bases and the V segment lost 6 bases, leaving 5 bases of the junction unmatched. The CDR3 sequence is 16 residues long. CDR1 and CDR2 from the germline V gene are MRHNA and SNTAGT. CDR3 region: CASSPGQGSNTGELFF. In DNA form, the CDR3 reads TGTGCCAGCAGCCCCGGACAGGGGTCGAACACCGGGGAGCTGTTTTTT.

The chain uses TRBV5-1 and TRBJ2-3, with 8 bases fitting TRBD1. Germline loops: CDR1 SGHRS, CDR2 YFSETQ. V lost 5 bases and J lost 0; bases outside the gene matches: 5. This CDR3 region has 15 residues. DNA of the CDR3: TGCGCCAGCAGGCAGGGGACAGGAAGCACAGATACGCAGTATTTT. Translated, it gives CASRQGTGSTDTQYF.

This clone was observed a single time. This chain uses TRBV4-1 with TRBJ2-6; 9 nucleotides match TRBD2. Per the germline V gene, CDR1 is MGHRA and CDR2 is YSYEKL. This CDR3 is built from 18 residues. The V and J ends lost 2 bases and 0 bases, in that order; junction bases with no gene match: 5. In DNA, the CDR3 is TGCGCCAGCAGCCAATTAGCGGGGGCCTACTCTGGGGCCAACGTCCTGACTTTC. This codes for CASSQLAGAYSGANVLTF.

This chain links TRBV6-5 with TRBJ2-7; tentatively, D is TRBD1 (6 bases). V dropped 5 bases and J dropped 2 bases, with 10 bases sitting between them. The CDR3 has 13 amino acids. The germline CDR1 and CDR2 sequences are MNHEY and SVGAGI. The CDR3 here is CASSQTGTYEQYF. The CDR3, as DNA: TGTGCCAGCAGTCAAACAGGGACCTACGAGCAGTACTTC.

The chain links TRBV3-1 (or the pseudogene TRBV3-2) to TRBJ2-7; 10 bases fit TRBD2. Trimming at V came to 1 base and at J to 1 base, leaving 4 bases not matched to a gene. Germline V lookup: CDR1 LGHDT, CDR2 YNNKEL (reference sequence). This CDR3 is 16 amino acids long. CDR3 region: CASSQVGSGGSYEQYF. In DNA form, the CDR3 reads TGTGCCAGCAGCCAAGTCGGTAGCGGGGGGTCCTACGAGCAGTACTTC.

The rearrangement uses TRBV3-1 (or the pseudogene TRBV3-2) and TRBJ2-3, with D maybe TRBD1 (5 bases). CDR1 is LGHDT and CDR2 is YNNKEL in the germline V gene (reference sequence). The CDR3 length is 17 residues. V dropped 1 base and J dropped 3 bases, with 17 bases sitting between them. CDR3 amino acids: CASSQGVWGPGTDTQYF. CDR3 nucleotide sequence: TGTGCCAGCAGCCAAGGTGTTTGGGGCCCAGGGACAGATACGCAGTATTTT.

V gene TRBV6-6 combines with J gene TRBJ2-7; possibly TRBD2 for D (6 bases). Trimming took off 2 bases at V and 5 bases at J, with 7 bases between the two ends. This CDR3 region has 12 residues. Germline loops: CDR1 MNHNY, CDR2 SVGAGI (reference sequence). The CDR3 loop reads CASSYGGNEQYF. The CDR3 coding sequence is TGTGCCAGCAGTTACGGGGGGAACGAGCAGTACTTC.

V and J are TRBV7-9 and TRBJ1-5; D uncertain. This CDR3 is 14 amino acids long. V gave up 5 bases and J gave up 6 bases, with 14 bases separating them. CDR1 SEHNR and CDR2 FQNEAQ come from the germline V gene (reference sequence). The chain's CDR3 is CASSATSVGQPQHF. CDR3 DNA sequence: TGTGCCAGCAGCGCGACTAGTGTCGGTCAGCCCCAGCATTTT.

The CDR3 DNA is TGTGCCAGCAGCCCGGGGGGCTCTAATGAAAAACTGTTTTTT. This codes for CASSPGGSNEKLFF. This sequence joins TRBV5-5 and TRBJ1-4, with a possible D match to TRBD1 (6 bases). Germline CDR1 is SGHKS and CDR2 is YYEKEE (reference sequence). The CDR3 runs 14 residues. The V gene lost 4 bases and the J gene lost 3 bases, with 10 bases spanning the gap.

The chain recombines TRBV7-9 with TRBJ1-2, with 7 positions matching TRBD1. J lost 4 bases, V lost 5 bases, and 7 bases had no gene match. Germline V gene lookup returns CDR1 SEHNR and CDR2 FQNEAQ (reference sequence). The CDR3 extends over 14 amino acids. For the CDR3, the DNA is TGTGCCAGCAGCCTTGGGACAGCAAGCTATGGCTACACCTTC. Its protein product is CASSLGTASYGYTF.

In this sample, this clone turned up a few times. This chain links TRBV7-6 with TRBJ2-7, with 10 bases lining up with TRBD2. Germline loops: CDR1 SGHVS, CDR2 FNYEAQ. CDR3 length equals 16 residues. V shed 2 bases and J 2 bases; nucleotides not matched to a gene: 6. The CDR3 nucleotides are TGTGCCAGCAGCTTATACGGAGCGGGAGGGGCCTACGAGCAGTACTTC. Encoded protein: CASSLYGAGGAYEQYF.

The chain carries TRBV6-5 and TRBJ1-6; 7 nucleotides align to TRBD1. The germline CDR1 and CDR2 sequences are MNHEY and SVGAGI. Unmatched junction bases numbered 6, after V lost 6 bases and J lost 7 bases. The CDR3 is 14 residues long. The CDR3 region has the DNA TGTGCCAGCAGGGGGGACAGTAGGAATTCACCCCTCCACTTT. This translates into CASRGDSRNSPLHF.

The rearrangement joins TRBV9 to TRBJ1-2, with a weak D call TRBD1 (5 bases). The V and J ends lost 4 bases and 4 bases respectively, with 14 bases between them. The germline CDR1 and CDR2 sequences are SGDLS and YYNGEE. The length of the CDR3 is 14 residues. The CDR3 loop is CASSPEGVGYGYTF. The CDR3 DNA reads as TGTGCCAGCAGCCCTGAAGGGGTGGGCTATGGCTACACCTTC.